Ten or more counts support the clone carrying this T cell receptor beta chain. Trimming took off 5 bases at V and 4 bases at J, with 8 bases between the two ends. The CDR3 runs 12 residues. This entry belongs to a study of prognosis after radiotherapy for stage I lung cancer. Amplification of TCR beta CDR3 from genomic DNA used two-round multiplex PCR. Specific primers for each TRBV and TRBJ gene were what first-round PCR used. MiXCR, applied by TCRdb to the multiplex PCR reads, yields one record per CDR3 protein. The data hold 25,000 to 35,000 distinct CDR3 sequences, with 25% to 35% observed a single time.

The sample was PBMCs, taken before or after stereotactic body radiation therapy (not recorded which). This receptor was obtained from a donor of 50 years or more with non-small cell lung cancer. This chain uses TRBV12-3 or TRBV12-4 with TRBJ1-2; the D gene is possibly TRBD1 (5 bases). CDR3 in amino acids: CASSTTAYGYTF. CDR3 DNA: TGTGCCAGCAGTACGACAGCCTATGGCTACACCTTC.